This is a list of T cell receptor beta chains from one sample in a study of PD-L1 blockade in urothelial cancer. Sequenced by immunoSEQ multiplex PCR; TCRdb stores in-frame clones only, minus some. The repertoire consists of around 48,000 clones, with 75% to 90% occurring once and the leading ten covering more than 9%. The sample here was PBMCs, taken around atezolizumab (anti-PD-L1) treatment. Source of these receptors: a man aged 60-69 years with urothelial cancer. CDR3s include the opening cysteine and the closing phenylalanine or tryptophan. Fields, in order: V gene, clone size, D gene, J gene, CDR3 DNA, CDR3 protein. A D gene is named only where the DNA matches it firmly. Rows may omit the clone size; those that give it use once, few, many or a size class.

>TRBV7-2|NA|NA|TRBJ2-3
TGTGCCAGCAGCTTAGTGGGCAGATCCACAGATACGCAGTATTTT
CASSLVGRSTDTQYF
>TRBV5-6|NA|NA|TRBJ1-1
TGTGCCAGGAAAAAGGCGGACACTGAAGCTTTCTTT
CARKKADTEAFF
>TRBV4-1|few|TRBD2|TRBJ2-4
TGCGCCAGCAGCCAAGAGTTTGGGGCTAGCGGGGGCGCGATAGCCAAAAACATTCAGTACTTC
CASSQEFGASGGAIAKNIQYF
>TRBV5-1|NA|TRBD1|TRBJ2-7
TGCGCCAGCAGCACAACGGGACAGGGGGCCTACGAGCAGTACTTC
CASSTTGQGAYEQYF
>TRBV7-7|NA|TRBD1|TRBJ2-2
TGTGCTAGCAGCGACATTAGGGGACAGGGGACCGGGGAGCTGTTTTTT
CASSDIRGQGTGELFF
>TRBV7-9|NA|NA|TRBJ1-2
TGTGCCAGCAGCGCGCCGGGGGGGCTTTACACCTTC
CASSAPGGLYTF
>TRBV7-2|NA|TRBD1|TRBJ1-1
TGTGCCAGCAGCGCCGACAGGGTCACTGAAGCTTTCTTT
CASSADRVTEAFF
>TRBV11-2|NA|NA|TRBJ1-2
TGTGCCAGCAGCTCCTCTGTCCAACAGGGCCCTCTCCGCTACACCTTC
CASSSSVQQGPLRYTF
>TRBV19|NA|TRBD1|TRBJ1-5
TGTGCCAGTAGTGCCAAGGACAGGGGTAATAGCAATCAGCCCCAGCATTTT
CASSAKDRGNSNQPQHF
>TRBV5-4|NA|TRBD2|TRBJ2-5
TGTGCCAGCAGCTTCGGGGGGGCCAAAGAGACCCAGTACTTC
CASSFGGAKETQYF
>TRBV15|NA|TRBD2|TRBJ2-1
TGTGCCACCAGCAGGGCGCCCGGACTAGTTTTCCGCGATGAGCAGTTCTTC
CATSRAPGLVFRDEQFF
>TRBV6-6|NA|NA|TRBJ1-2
TGTGCCAGCAGTTATGATAGCGGCTATGGCTACACCTTC
CASSYDSGYGYTF
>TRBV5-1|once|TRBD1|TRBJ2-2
TGCGCCAGCAGCGTACAGGGGGTGAGGTCCGGGGAGCTGTTTTTT
CASSVQGVRSGELFF
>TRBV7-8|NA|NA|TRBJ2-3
TGTGCCAGCAGCTTAAGAGGTGTGGTCAAGCAGTATTTT
CASSLRGVVKQYF
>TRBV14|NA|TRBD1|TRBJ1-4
TGTGCCAGCAGCCGCTACGACAGGGTAATTTGTTGGGGTAATGAAAAACTGTTTTTT
CASSRYDRVICWGNEKLFF
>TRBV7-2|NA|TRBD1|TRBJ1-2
TGTGCCAGCAGCTTAGACGGCAGGGGGCGCAACTATGGCTACACCTTC
CASSLDGRGRNYGYTF
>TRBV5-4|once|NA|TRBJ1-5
TGTGCCAGCAGCCACCAGAGAGGCCATAGCAATCAGCCCCAGCATTTT
CASSHQRGHSNQPQHF
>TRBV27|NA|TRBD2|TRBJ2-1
TGTGCCAGCAGTTTTCGCCGCAGCGGGGGGGCGAGCTCCTACAATGAGCAGTTCTTC
CASSFRRSGGASSYNEQFF
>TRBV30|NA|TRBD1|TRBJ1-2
TGTGCCTGGAGTGTACAGGGACAGGGAGGATGGGGTGACTATGGCTACACCTTC
CAWSVQGQGGWGDYGYTF
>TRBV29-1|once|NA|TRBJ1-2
TGCAGCGTTGAATCCGACACATCGAACTATGGCTACACCTTC
CSVESDTSNYGYTF
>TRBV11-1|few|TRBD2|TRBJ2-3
TGTGCCAGCAGCCCCCAAACTAGCGCGGTCACAGATACGCAGTATTTT
CASSPQTSAVTDTQYF
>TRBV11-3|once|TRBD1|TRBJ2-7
TGTGCCAGCAGTCCGGGACAGGGGGACGAGCAGTACTTC
CASSPGQGDEQYF
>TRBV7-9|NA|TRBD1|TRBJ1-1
TGTGCCAGCAGCTCTCACAGGGGCGTAGGCACTGAAGCTTTCTTT
CASSSHRGVGTEAFF
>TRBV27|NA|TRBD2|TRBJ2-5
TGTGCCAGCAGTCCGGCGTGGGGGGGAAGAGAGACCCAGTACTTC
CASSPAWGGRETQYF
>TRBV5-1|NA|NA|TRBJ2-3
TGCGCCAGCAGCTTGGCCTCTGTAGGGAGGCCAGATACGCAGTATTTT
CASSLASVGRPDTQYF
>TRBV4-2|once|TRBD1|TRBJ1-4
TGTGCCAGCAGCCCAGGGGGCCCGGCAGAAAAACTGTTTTTT
CASSPGGPAEKLFF
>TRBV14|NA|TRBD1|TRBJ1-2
TGTGCCAGCAGCCAAGGACAGGGATGGGGTTATGGCTACACCTTC
CASSQGQGWGYGYTF
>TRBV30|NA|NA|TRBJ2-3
TGTGCCTGGAGTGTGGAGACAGGTTGGGCAGATACGCAGTATTTT
CAWSVETGWADTQYF
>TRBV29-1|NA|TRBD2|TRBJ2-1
TGCAGCGTGGACGGCTTAGCGGGGGCCCCTCTTGAGCAGTTCTTC
CSVDGLAGAPLEQFF